These 6 T cell receptor beta chains share one sample of origin, sequenced in a study of blood T cells in healthy people across ages. For the second PCR, which ran for about 6 to 11 cycles, a sample-barcoded 5' primer and a J-beta primer mix were used. In TCRdb, the 5' RACE reads were re-called with MiXCR into one record per CDR3 protein. Among some 800,000 distinct CDR3 sequences, around 45% were seen once, and the ten largest hold roughly 19%. Sequenced input: blood. These receptors originate from a man in his 60s in good health.

This clonotype was detected once. The chain is built from TRBV6-5 and TRBJ2-1; TRBD2 agrees at 10 bases. V was pared by 5 bases and J by 0 bases, with 13 bases of the junction left unmatched. The length of the CDR3 is 19 residues. Germline values: CDR1 MNHEY, CDR2 SVGAGI. The CDR3 region is CASSHSSGRAWSSYNEQFF. The CDR3, as DNA: TGTGCCAGCAGTCATTCGAGCGGGAGGGCCTGGAGCTCCTACAATGAGCAGTTCTTC.

This chain joins TRBV7-9 and TRBJ2-1; 8 nucleotides agree with TRBD1. CDR3 size: 16 residues. Trimming removed 5 bases from V and 2 bases from J; junction bases left unmatched: 8. The germline V gene has CDR1 SEHNR and CDR2 FQNEAQ (reference sequence). The CDR3 DNA is TGTGCCAGCAGCCCCCCCGGGACAGGCACCTACAATGAGCAGTTCTTC. Amino acids: CASSPPGTGTYNEQFF.

This chain uses TRBV10-3 with TRBJ2-7; D possibly corresponds to TRBD1 (7 bases). V was shortened by 3 bases and J by 3 bases, with 33 bases between the two germline ends. The germline gives CDR1 ENHRY, CDR2 SYGVKD. CDR3 size: 21 residues. CDR3 bases: TGTGCCATCAGTGACTTTGACCCTTGGAAGGACGTACGACAGGGAGGCTACGAGCAGTACTTC. Residues: CAISDFDPWKDVRQGGYEQYF.

This clonotype has more than one count but fewer than ten. The rearrangement uses TRBV6-5 and TRBJ2-5; TRBD1 might be the D (6 bases). There are 12 residues in the CDR3. The ends were cut back, 10 bases at V and 3 bases at J, with 12 bases in the middle. Germline V CDR1 and CDR2: MNHEY, SVGAGI. DNA for the CDR3: TGTGCCACCCTGGGACACGAAGAGACCCAGTACTTC. Its translation is CATLGHEETQYF.

This clonotype was detected a few times. The rearrangement joins TRBV20-1 to TRBJ2-1; D tentatively fits TRBD1 or TRBD2 (5 bases each). V lost 0 bases, J lost 1 base, and 13 bases lay in between. The CDR3 loop spans 16 amino acids. CDR1 and CDR2 from the germline V gene are DFQATT and SNEGSKA (reference sequence). The DNA for the CDR3 is TGCAGTGCTAGAGATTCCGGGGCGCAATCCTACAATGAGCAGTTCTTC. Translating gives CSARDSGAQSYNEQFF.

In this sample, this clonotype turned up a few times. The chain employs TRBV6-5 and TRBJ2-7, with 12 positions matching TRBD1. There are 15 residues in the CDR3. V gave up 6 bases and J gave up 5 bases; unmatched junction bases: 8. CDR1 MNHEY and CDR2 SVGAGI come from the germline V gene. The CDR3 DNA sequence: TGTGCCAGCAGGCCGGGACAGGGGGCGCTGAACGAGCAGTACTTC. Translated, it gives CASRPGQGALNEQYF.